A selection of T cell receptor beta chains follows, all from one sample in a study of blood T cells in healthy people across ages. Via MiXCR, TCRdb re-called the 5' RACE reads, giving one row per CDR3 protein. The sample yields about 1,400,000 distinct CDR3 sequences, around 59% seen once. Sequencing was carried out using blood. The receptors were gathered from a man between 18 and 35 years old in good health. CDR3s include the opening cysteine and the closing phenylalanine or tryptophan. Fields, in order: V gene, clone size, J gene, D gene, CDR3 DNA, CDR3 protein. A D gene is named only where the DNA matches it firmly. Size tells how often a clone was seen (once, few, many) or the class of an expanded clone, and some rows leave it out.

>TRBV4-1|-|TRBJ1-4|-
TGCGCCAGCAGCCAAGGGGTGTTGACTAATGAAAAACTGTTTTTT
CASSQGVLTNEKLFF
>TRBV4-3|once|TRBJ1-4|-
TGCGCCAGCAGCCAAGTCAGTCTCGAGGGGGATGAAAAACTGTTTTTT
CASSQVSLEGDEKLFF
>TRBV4-1|few|TRBJ2-7|-
TGCGCCAGCAGCCAAGCTGGGACTTGGTCCGACGAGCAGTACTTC
CASSQAGTWSDEQYF
>TRBV7-9|-|TRBJ2-3|-
TGTGCCGGCAGCTTAGGAGCGGATACGCAGTATTTT
CAGSLGADTQYF
>TRBV5-1|few|TRBJ2-7|-
TGCGCCAGCAGCGAACGGACAGCCATTACCTACGAGCAGTACTTC
CASSERTAITYEQYF
>TRBV12-3/TRBV12-4|-|TRBJ1-6|TRBD1
TGTGCCAGCAGTTGGGGACAGGGCCGAGATAATTCACCCCTCCACTTT
CASSWGQGRDNSPLHF
>TRBV30|-|TRBJ1-2|-
TGTGCCTGGAGTGTTTGGTCGGGGGGCTACACCTTC
CAWSVWSGGYTF
>TRBV20-1|-|TRBJ2-1|TRBD2
TGCAGTGCTATGGGACTAAAGAGCTCCTACAATGAGCAGTTCTTC
CSAMGLKSSYNEQFF
>TRBV7-9|-|TRBJ2-1|TRBD2
TGTGCCAGCTGGACTAGCGGGAGCGATGAGCAGTTCTTC
CASWTSGSDEQFF
>TRBV24-1|few|TRBJ2-1|-
TGTGCCACCAGTGATCTGGACAGCCCTTACAATGAGCAGTTCTTC
CATSDLDSPYNEQFF
>TRBV24-1|-|TRBJ2-7|-
TGTGCCACCAGTACGACCCGGGCTGTACCTCCCAATGAGCAGTACTTC
CATSTTRAVPPNEQYF
>TRBV2|few|TRBJ1-5|-
TGTGCCAGCAGTACCATCCGGGACGGCCGGGATAGGCAGCCCCAGCATTTT
CASSTIRDGRDRQPQHF
>TRBV29-1|few|TRBJ1-1|TRBD1
TGCAGCGTCCGACAGGGGGACACTGAAGCTTTCTTT
CSVRQGDTEAFF
>TRBV3-1|-|TRBJ2-4|TRBD2
TGTGCCAGCAGACCAGCGGGAGTGTACGGGCAGTACTTC
CASRPAGVYGQYF
>TRBV12-5|-|TRBJ2-3|TRBD1
TGTGCTAGTGGTACGGGGACAGCCAGCACAGATACGCAGTATTTT
CASGTGTASTDTQYF
>TRBV7-2|-|TRBJ1-2|-
TGTGCCAGCAGCTCTACCACGGTCGATGGCTACACCTTC
CASSSTTVDGYTF
>TRBV28|-|TRBJ1-5|TRBD1
TGTGCCAGCAGTTGGGGACAGCGGGGAGAGCAGCCCCAGCATTTT
CASSWGQRGEQPQHF
>TRBV12-3/TRBV12-4|-|TRBJ1-6|-
TGTGCCAGCAGCGTCCAGGGGCATACTTCACCCCTCCACTTT
CASSVQGHTSPLHF